This T cell receptor (beta chain) was observed in a study of long-term antiretroviral therapy in people with HIV. Overall study results and limits: Increased diversity was seen after ART, yet it remained lower than in transplant donor controls.

A note on this clone: The antigen is not known.

Looked up from germline, CDR1 is LNHNV and CDR2 is YYDKDF (reference sequence). J was trimmed by 9 bases and V by 4 bases; bases with no gene match: 11. CDR3 length equals 15 residues. They ran version v3.0 of the immunoSEQ assay at survey level. The method was immunoSEQ multiplex PCR; TCRdb's version includes in-frame clones alone and lacks a portion of them. The table shows about 27,000 clones, with roughly 80% occurring only once. The chain employs TRBV15 and TRBJ2-2; TRBD2 agrees at 7 bases. The sequence was collected from a young man with HIV. Specimen: unsorted PBMCs, collected 0.8 years before starting antiretroviral therapy. The DNA for the CDR3 is TGTGCCACCAGCACGCTTAGCGGGCAGGCCCGGGAGCTGTTTTTT. As protein: CATSTLSGQARELFF.